What follows are 17 T cell receptor beta chains derived from one specimen sequenced in a study of T cells after yellow fever vaccination. TCRdb itself ran the 5' RACE reads through MiXCR, one entry per CDR3 protein. The sample has around 300,000 distinct CDR3 sequences; over 4% are singletons. Source: PBMCs, taken 5 days after the yellow fever booster vaccination. These TCRs come from a man aged 18 to 29 who received the YFV17D yellow fever vaccine.

This clonotype occurred a few times. The CDR3 bases are TGCAGCGTTCCTGACAGGGTAGCCCACAATGAGCAGTTCTTC. Residues: CSVPDRVAHNEQFF. This sequence joins TRBV29-1 and TRBJ2-1, with TRBD1 identical over 7 bases. The CDR3 has 14 residues. Looked up from germline, CDR1 is SQVTM and CDR2 is ANQGSEA. The V gene end was trimmed by 5 bases and the J gene end by 5 bases; junction bases not matched to a gene: 9.

Ten or more counts support this clonotype. The J gene is TRBJ2-7, the V gene TRBV7-2; D gene unclear. CDR1 and CDR2 (germline): SGHTA, FQGNSA. Trimming took off 1 base at V and 2 bases at J, with 12 bases between the two ends. The CDR3 is 15 amino acids. The CDR3: CASSLGGEPTYEQYF. The CDR3, as DNA: TGTGCCAGCAGCTTAGGAGGCGAACCTACCTACGAGCAGTACTTC.

V is TRBV7-8 and J is TRBJ2-7, with D possibly being TRBD2 (7 bases). Trimming removed 1 base from V and 5 bases from J, with 15 bases in between. The CDR3 is 15 residues long. In germline, CDR1 is SGHVS, CDR2 FQNEAQ. The CDR3 is CASSLVRGGGHEQYF. As DNA, the CDR3 is TGTGCCAGCAGCTTAGTCAGGGGCGGGGGTCACGAGCAGTACTTC.

The rearrangement links TRBV18 to TRBJ2-1; 9 bases fit TRBD1. Looked up from germline, CDR1 is KGHSH and CDR2 is LQKENI. The J segment lost 5 bases and the V segment lost 2 bases, leaving 19 bases of the junction unmatched. There are 20 residues in the CDR3. For the CDR3, the DNA is TGTGCCAGCTCACCAATGGGAATCCGGGACAGGGTCGGTAAAAACAATGAGCAGTTCTTC. It is translated as CASSPMGIRDRVGKNNEQFF.

This rearrangement joins TRBV19 to TRBJ1-5, with a tentative D call TRBD1 (5 bases). Per germline, CDR1 LNHDA and CDR2 SQIVND (reference sequence). V lost 6 bases, J lost 1 base, and 13 bases lay in between. CDR3 length: 15 residues. The CDR3 sequence is CASSPQDSSNQPQHF. CDR3 bases: TGTGCCAGTAGCCCACAGGATTCCAGCAATCAGCCCCAGCATTTT.

This clonotype was seen many times. This chain connects TRBV4-2 to TRBJ1-1, with D perhaps TRBD1 (5 bases). The CDR3 is made up of 15 amino acids. Per germline, CDR1 LGHNA and CDR2 YNFKEQ. The V end was cut by 1 base, the J end by 5 bases, with 14 bases between. In DNA form, the CDR3 reads TGTGCCAGCAGCCAAGGGTGGGGGGATAGTACTGAAGCTTTCTTT. Translated, it gives CASSQGWGDSTEAFF.

The V and J genes are TRBV5-1 and TRBJ1-1; D is perhaps TRBD1 (5 bases). V was trimmed by 4 bases and J by 4 bases, leaving 8 bases between them. This CDR3 region has 12 residues. Germline V CDR1 and CDR2: SGHRS, YFSETQ. The CDR3 reads CASSPGLTEAFF. CDR3 nucleotide sequence: TGCGCCAGCAGCCCGGGGCTCACTGAAGCTTTCTTT.

This clonotype was recorded at least ten times. The rearrangement links TRBV9 to TRBJ1-1; the match to TRBD1 covers 7 bases. The CDR3 consists of 14 residues. Germline CDR1 SGDLS, CDR2 YYNGEE. V dropped 0 bases and J dropped 1; count of bases not matched to a gene: 0. The CDR3 is CASSVGQGNTEAFF. The CDR3 DNA is TGTGCCAGCAGCGTAGGACAGGGGAACACTGAAGCTTTCTTT.

This clonotype was counted between two and nine times. The CDR3 DNA follows: TGCAGTGCTAGGGACCCGGCCTTCTATTTCTACAATGAGCAGTTCTTC. Residues: CSARDPAFYFYNEQFF. The chain recombines TRBV20-1 with TRBJ2-1; D is uncertain. V lost 3 bases and J lost 3, with 18 bases in between. CDR3 size: 16 residues. CDR1 DFQATT and CDR2 SNEGSKA come from the germline V gene (reference sequence).

This chain joins TRBV2 and TRBJ2-2; D is possibly TRBD1 (5 bases). The CDR3 totals 12 residues. V was clipped by 9 bases and J by 3 bases, with 8 bases between them. Looked up from germline, CDR1 is SNHLY and CDR2 is FYNNEI. For the CDR3, the DNA is TGTGCCAGTACAGGTTACACCGGGGAGCTGTTTTTT. Protein sequence: CASTGYTGELFF.

This clonotype was detected only a few times. The V gene is TRBV5-1, the J gene TRBJ2-5; maybe TRBD2 (6 bases). The CDR3 is 15 residues long. Looked up from germline, CDR1 is SGHRS and CDR2 is YFSETQ. V lost 4 bases, J lost 3 bases, and 16 bases lay in between. The CDR3 here is CASSPGLPGKETQYF. CDR3 bases: TGCGCCAGCAGCCCGGGACTCCCGGGGAAAGAGACCCAGTACTTC.

This clonotype was found a few times. The chain joins TRBV4-1 to TRBJ1-1; possibly TRBD1 for D (6 bases). Trimming left V 0 bases short and J 11 bases short, with 13 bases between. From germline, CDR1 is MGHRA and CDR2 YSYEKL. This CDR3 has 13 amino acids. The DNA of the CDR3 is TGCGCCAGCAGCCAAGAGAGGCAGGGGAGGGCTTTCTTT. Translating it yields CASSQERQGRAFF.

The chain joins TRBV5-5 to TRBJ1-2, with 8 bases matching TRBD1. The CDR3 is made up of 18 amino acids. Germline V gene sequence: CDR1 SGHKS, CDR2 YYEKEE (reference sequence). V lost 3 bases to trimming and J lost 0 bases; unmatched junction nucleotides: 13. The CDR3 coding sequence is TGTGCCAGCAGCTCAAATGACAGGGGTCCACTAGCTAACTATGGCTACACCTTC. This sequence encodes CASSSNDRGPLANYGYTF.

This clonotype was seen repeatedly, ten times or more. The chain recombines TRBV20-1 with TRBJ2-3, with 7 bases fitting TRBD2. V lost 7 bases, J lost 1 base, and 8 bases stayed unmatched. From germline, CDR1 is DFQATT and CDR2 SNEGSKA (reference sequence). The CDR3 has 14 residues. CDR3 in amino acids: CSVAGLPRTDTQYF. The CDR3 bases are TGCAGTGTTGCGGGACTACCACGCACAGATACGCAGTATTTT.

This clonotype was counted ten times or more. The V call is TRBV29-1, the J call TRBJ2-5, with 12 bases fitting TRBD1. The CDR3 covers 16 residues. J was trimmed by 7 bases and V by 6 bases; bases with no gene match: 15. CDR1 is SQVTM and CDR2 is ANQGSEA in the germline V gene. The CDR3 DNA is TGCAGCGTCCCGGGACAGGGGGCTAGGCCCCTTGGGACCCAGTACTTC. This encodes CSVPGQGARPLGTQYF.

In this sample, this clonotype turned up many times. The rearrangement uses TRBV6-6 and TRBJ2-3, with D unresolved. V gave up 6 bases and J gave up 8 bases, with 12 bases separating them. This CDR3 comprises 12 residues. Per germline, CDR1 MNHNY and CDR2 SVGAGI (reference sequence). The chain's CDR3 is CASSPRVRTQYF. In DNA form, the CDR3 reads TGTGCCAGCAGCCCAAGAGTCCGTACGCAGTATTTT.

The sample holds many counts of this clonotype. The V and J genes are TRBV7-2 and TRBJ2-5; TRBD1 matches at 7 bases. The CDR3 is 16 residues long. The junction had 11 bases not matched to a gene; V was cut back by 3 bases and J by 4 bases. Germline lookup yields CDR1 SGHTA and CDR2 FQGNSA. The CDR3 region has the DNA TGTGCCAGCAGCTTGCCACGGGGCGCAGGGGGAGAGACCCAGTACTTC. It is translated as CASSLPRGAGGETQYF. The variable domain in full, with the rest retrieved from reference TRBV7-2 and TRBJ2-5, is GAGVSQSPSNKVTEKGKDVELRCDPISGHTALYWYRQSLGQGLEFLIYFQGNSAPDKSGLPSDRFSAERTGGSVSTLTIQRTQQEDSAVYLCASSLPRGAGGETQYFGPGTRLLVL.